This T cell receptor beta chain was identified during a study of blood T cells in healthy people across ages. General study points: Per million T cells, the diversity of TCR beta decreased roughly linearly as age advanced.

About this clonotype itself: Its antigen is unidentified.

V was shortened by 4 bases and J by 5 bases, with 14 bases between the two germline ends. The CDR3 is 14 residues long. CDR1 and CDR2 (germline): MNHEY, SVGEGT. Primers used in a second PCR of about 7 to 12 cycles were a sample-barcoded 5' primer and a J-beta primer mix. Each cDNA molecule was tagged by a template-switch adaptor that had 12 random nucleotides. TCRdb redid the calling of the 5' RACE reads with MiXCR, one entry per CDR3 protein. Counted here are roughly 550,000 distinct CDR3 sequences, more than 20% occurring once; the ten biggest clones make up around 10%. In addition, the sample was reused for a study of T cells of mothers and their children.

The J gene is TRBJ1-1, the V gene TRBV6-2 or TRBV6-3, with D possibly being TRBD1 (6 bases). Sequences were obtained from blood. The origin of this receptor is a boy aged 10-17 years in good health. The CDR3 is CASSWTEGSTEAFF. For the CDR3, the DNA is TGTGCCAGCAGTTGGACAGAGGGAAGTACTGAAGCTTTCTTT.